Each of the 3 T cell receptor beta chains below was sequenced from the same sample in a study of blood T cell repertoires in COVID-19. Profiled with immunoSEQ multiplex PCR; TCRdb holds only in-frame clones, not every one. The table records about 46,000 clones, 86% of them present only once. Sequenced input: PBMCs or T cells enriched from blood (not recorded which). The receptors stem from a woman in her fifties or sixties who had recovered from COVID-19.

V gene TRBV7-9 combines with J gene TRBJ2-3, with D unresolved. The CDR3 loop spans 14 amino acids. Germline lookup yields CDR1 SEHNR and CDR2 FQNEAQ (reference sequence). With 3 bases removed from V and 6 bases from J, the gap between germline ends came to 13 bases. The CDR3 nucleotides are TGTGCCAGCAGCTTTGGTCTAGACGGGGATACGCAGTATTTT. Protein: CASSFGLDGDTQYF.

This rearrangement joins TRBV24-1 to TRBJ2-3; the match to TRBD1 covers 8 bases. CDR1 and CDR2 from the germline V gene are KGHDR and SFDVKD. V lost 2 bases to trimming and J lost 5 bases; unmatched junction nucleotides: 5. This CDR3 is built from 15 residues. The CDR3 is CATSDSTGVRDTQYF. In DNA, the CDR3 is TGTGCCACCAGTGATTCGACAGGGGTAAGAGATACGCAGTATTTT.

The chain joins TRBV19 to TRBJ2-1, with no clear D. V was pared by 4 bases and J by 0 bases, with 7 bases between. In germline, CDR1 is LNHDA, CDR2 SQIVND (reference sequence). The CDR3 loop spans 14 amino acids. CDR3 protein: CASSRGSSYNEQFF. In DNA, the CDR3 is TGTGCCAGTAGTAGAGGTAGCTCCTACAATGAGCAGTTCTTC.